The 7 T cell receptor beta chains reported below all come from one sample, sequenced in a study of T cell responses to AZD1222 COVID-19 vaccine. Generated by immunoSEQ multiplex PCR, the TCRdb table keeps only in-frame clones and is missing some. Of 80,000 to 100,000 clones detected, around nine tenths appear once; the ten largest clones hold around a tenth. Sample: peripheral blood, taken 28 days after the second AZD1222 dose. All receptors come from an adult who received the AZD1222 COVID-19 vaccine.

The rearrangement uses TRBV5-4 and TRBJ1-1, with a possible D match to TRBD1 (5 bases). The CDR3 is 15 amino acids. V shed 0 bases and J shed 6 bases, with 15 bases lying between them. In germline, CDR1 is SGHNT, CDR2 YYREEE (reference sequence). The CDR3 DNA reads TGTGCCAGCAGCTTGGTAAGATGGGGGTCGGCTGAAGCTTTCTTT. This sequence encodes CASSLVRWGSAEAFF.

The chain joins TRBV11-3 to TRBJ2-3; D is unclear. The CDR3 sequence is 13 residues long. The germline CDR1 and CDR2 sequences are SGHNT and YENEEA. V gave up 1 base and J gave up 7 bases, with 9 bases separating them. In DNA form, the CDR3 reads TGTGCCAGCAGCTTAGGTGGCTTAAATACGCAGTATTTT. As protein: CASSLGGLNTQYF.

The chain links TRBV13 to TRBJ2-7; no clear D. V lost 5 bases and J 2 bases, leaving 19 bases between the germline ends. CDR3 size: 16 residues. Germline CDR1 and CDR2: PRHDT and FYEKMQ (reference sequence). The CDR3 DNA sequence: TGTGCCAGCAGCCCCAACCCAGTTCCTAGTCCCTACGAGCAGTACTTC. It encodes CASSPNPVPSPYEQYF.

The rearrangement uses TRBV7-2 and TRBJ1-5; possible D gene TRBD1, 5 bases. This CDR3 region has 17 residues. Germline loops: CDR1 SGHTA, CDR2 FQGNSA. The V and J ends lost 1 base and 1 base respectively, with 14 bases between them. The chain's CDR3 is CASSLGLGGLSNQPQHF. CDR3 nucleotide sequence: TGTGCCAGCAGCTTAGGGTTGGGGGGTTTGAGCAATCAGCCCCAGCATTTT.

In this sample, this clone turned up a few times. This chain links TRBV1 with TRBJ1-1; the table's D call TRBD1 went unverified against the DNA. TRBV1 corresponds to a pseudogene. The CDR3 consists of 17 residues. CDR3 nucleotide sequence: TGCACCAGCAGCCAAGGCCCTTCGACAGGGAGAAGGGGTGAAGCTTTCTTT. Translation gives CTSSQGPSTGRRGEAFF.

The chain has TRBV3-1 (or the pseudogene TRBV3-2) and TRBJ2-5; D is uncertain. Germline-derived CDR1 and CDR2 are LGHDT and YNNKEL (reference sequence). Between the trimmed V and J ends, which lost 4 bases and 5 bases, there was a span of 11 bases. This CDR3 spans 13 amino acids. This CDR3 is CASSLSTAETQYF. CDR3 nucleotides: TGTGCCAGCAGCCTGAGCACGGCCGAGACCCAGTACTTC.

The chain combines TRBV2 with TRBJ2-7; D not certain. There are 14 residues in the CDR3. Germline V CDR1 and CDR2: SNHLY, FYNNEI. Trimming pared 1 base from V and 2 bases from J, leaving 9 bases between. CDR3 region: CASSEGRSPYEQYF. The DNA of the CDR3 is TGTGCCAGCAGTGAAGGGCGGTCCCCCTACGAGCAGTACTTC.